Presented here are 11 T cell receptor beta chains from one specimen sequenced in a study of ipilimumab plus nivolumab after autologous stem cell transplantation. Profiled with immunoSEQ multiplex PCR; TCRdb holds only in-frame clones, not every one. The repertoire holds over 15,000 clones, with around 80% as singletons. The source material was PBMCs, sampled in a trial of ipilimumab plus nivolumab as post-transplant consolidation. Source of these receptors: a male donor with diffuse large B-cell lymphoma.

This sequence joins TRBV7-8 and TRBJ2-1; TRBD1 aligns across 8 bases. Germline CDR1 and CDR2: SGHVS and FQNEAQ. Germline trimming cut 1 base from V and 14 bases from J; bases unmatched to any gene: 4. This CDR3 region has 12 residues. CDR3 protein: CASSLGGQAEFF. In nucleotides, the CDR3 is TGTGCCAGCAGCTTAGGGGGACAGGCGGAGTTCTTC. The full variable domain, with the rest looked up from reference TRBV7-8 and TRBJ2-1, is GAGVSQSPRYKVAKRGQDVALRCDPISGHVSLFWYQQALGQGPEFLTYFQNEAQLDKSGLPSDRFFAERPEGSVSTLKIQRTQQEDSAVYLCASSLGGQAEFFGPGTRLTVL.

The chain joins TRBV5-1 to TRBJ2-3, with 9 bases identical to TRBD2. The CDR3 length is 15 residues. Germline lookup yields CDR1 SGHRS and CDR2 YFSETQ. After removal of 1 base from V and 6 bases from J, the junction contained 6 bases not matched to a gene. CDR3 DNA: TGCGCCAGCAGCTTGACCACTAGCGGGCTGGATACGCAGTATTTT. Translated: CASSLTTSGLDTQYF.

This clone appeared once. V and J are TRBV29-1 and TRBJ2-4; 9 bases agree with TRBD1. V trimming: 4 bases; J trimming: 7 bases; junction bases outside the gene matches: 5. The CDR3 covers 13 residues. Per germline, CDR1 SQVTM and CDR2 ANQGSEA. CDR3 bases: TGCAGCGTTGTGGGGGACAGGGACAACATTCAGTACTTC. Its translation is CSVVGDRDNIQYF.

This CDR3 reads CASSHKDGLNTEAFF. As DNA, the CDR3 is TGTGCCAGCAGCCACAAGGACGGATTAAACACTGAAGCTTTCTTT. The chain links TRBV7-9 to TRBJ1-1, with no clear D. The CDR3 is 15 amino acids. Per germline, CDR1 SEHNR and CDR2 FQNEAQ (reference sequence). V lost 5 bases, J lost 2 bases, and 15 bases lay in between.

For this clone: In the same sample, other DNA sequences code for this CDR3. The chain couples TRBV7-2 to TRBJ2-1; 15 bases match TRBD2. This CDR3 comprises 16 residues. V gave up 5 bases and J gave up 5 bases; unmatched junction bases: 4. CDR1 and CDR2 (germline): SGHTA, FQGNSA. The CDR3 is CASSLGLAGGNNEQFF. The CDR3 coding sequence is TGTGCCAGCAGCCTGGGACTAGCGGGGGGTAACAATGAGCAGTTCTTC.

This chain's CDR3 is CASRPTGGREKLFF. The CDR3 bases are TGTGCCAGCAGACCGACAGGGGGCCGGGAAAAACTGTTTTTT. This chain connects TRBV6-6 to TRBJ1-4; 10 nucleotides agree with TRBD1. V was pared by 6 bases and J by 8 bases, with 6 bases of the junction left unmatched. The CDR3 is made up of 14 amino acids. Germline assignment: CDR1 MNHNY and CDR2 SVGAGI (reference sequence).

V gene TRBV27 combines with J gene TRBJ2-1; 11 positions agree with TRBD2. Germline V gene lookup returns CDR1 MNHEY and CDR2 SMNVEV (reference sequence). The J segment lost 7 bases and the V segment lost 2 bases, leaving 10 bases of the junction unmatched. CDR3 length: 17 amino acids. The CDR3 DNA reads as TGTGCCAGCAGTTTACCTGGGGCTAGCGGGAGGAGGAATGAGCAGTTCTTC. Its protein is CASSLPGASGRRNEQFF.

In its sample, this clone was seen a few times. The chain uses TRBV9 and TRBJ2-1, with D uncertain. CDR3 length: 14 amino acids. The germline V gene encodes CDR1 SGDLS and CDR2 YYNGEE. Trimming removed 3 bases at V and 0 bases at J, with 7 bases between. The DNA of the CDR3 is TGTGCCAGCAGCGAAAAATACTCCTACAATGAGCAGTTCTTC. Encoded protein: CASSEKYSYNEQFF.

The chain couples TRBV25-1 to TRBJ2-1; D remains unclear. The germline CDR1 and CDR2 sequences are MGHDK and SYGVNS. With 6 bases removed from V and 6 bases from J, the gap between germline ends came to 15 bases. The CDR3 totals 14 residues. The CDR3 loop reads CASRNPGQTNEQFF. CDR3 DNA: TGTGCCAGCAGGAATCCTGGGCAAACCAATGAGCAGTTCTTC.

The chain carries TRBV30 and TRBJ2-3; D not certain. CDR1 is GTSNPN, CDR2 SVGIG, per germline (reference sequence). Trimming stripped 4 bases from V and 4 bases from J, with 12 bases between. CDR3 length: 13 amino acids. The CDR3 region is CAWTRTLSDTQYF. CDR3 sequence (DNA): TGTGCCTGGACTCGAACCTTGTCAGATACGCAGTATTTT. Filled out from reference TRBV30 and TRBJ2-3, the complete variable domain reads SQTIHQWPATLVQPVGSPLSLECTVEGTSNPNLYWYRQAAGRGLQLLFYSVGIGQISSEVPQNLSASRPQDRQFILSSKKLLLSDSGFYLCAWTRTLSDTQYFGPGTRLTVL.

A few counts support this clone. The chain is built from TRBV11-2 and TRBJ2-3; D possibly corresponds to TRBD1 (6 bases). Looked up from germline, CDR1 is SGHAT and CDR2 is FQNNGV. V was pared by 4 bases and J by 4 bases, with 12 bases between. The length of the CDR3 is 14 residues. CDR3 in amino acids: CASSSRGMADTQYF. In DNA form, the CDR3 reads TGTGCCAGCAGCTCCAGGGGTATGGCAGATACGCAGTATTTT.